A single sample gave rise to the 29 T cell receptor beta chains below, sequenced in a study of cytomegalovirus exposure and HLA in healthy donors. Researchers ran the PCR with 60 Vbeta and 13 Jbeta primers. Libraries were prepared by immunoSEQ multiplex PCR; TCRdb keeps only in-frame clonotypes and omits some of them. The sample totals 55,000 or so clones. Sequences were obtained from PBMCs. The receptors were sampled from a woman aged 30 to 39 in good health and CMV-seropositive.

This chain uses TRBV30 with TRBJ2-7; a possible D gene is TRBD1 (6 bases). There are 15 residues in the CDR3. From germline, CDR1 is GTSNPN and CDR2 SVGIG (reference sequence). The V end lost 5 bases, the J end lost 2 bases, and 19 bases lay between the germline ends. CDR3 protein: CAWWDRNRATYEQYF. CDR3 in DNA: TGTGCCTGGTGGGACCGAAACAGGGCTACCTACGAGCAGTACTTC.

The chain carries TRBV4-1 and TRBJ2-3; no clear D gene. The germline V gene encodes CDR1 MGHRA and CDR2 YSYEKL. This CDR3 is 15 amino acids long. The germline V and J ends were trimmed by 4 bases and 0 bases, with 11 bases remaining between them. Here the CDR3 reads CASSRLTLSTDTQYF. In DNA, the CDR3 is TGCGCCAGCAGCCGACTCACCCTAAGCACAGATACGCAGTATTTT.

V usage is TRBV7-9 and J usage is TRBJ2-7; 8 nucleotides agree with TRBD2. J was trimmed by 6 bases and V by 1 base; bases with no gene match: 5. The CDR3 consists of 14 residues. Germline CDR1 and CDR2: SEHNR and FQNEAQ (reference sequence). CDR3 amino acids: CASSLGGGRVEQYF. In DNA form, the CDR3 reads TGTGCCAGCAGCTTAGGCGGGGGGAGAGTCGAGCAGTACTTC.

The V and J genes are TRBV11-3 and TRBJ2-7; tentative D call: TRBD1 (5 bases). Trimming shortened V by 1 base and J by 5 bases, and 12 bases separated the two germline ends. The CDR3 covers 14 residues. In germline, CDR1 is SGHNT, CDR2 YENEEA. The DNA of the CDR3 is TGTGCCAGCAGCTTAGGCTGGGGCGCGAACGAGCAGTACTTC. Translating gives CASSLGWGANEQYF.

The chain carries TRBV19 and TRBJ2-7; 9 nucleotides align to TRBD1. With 3 bases clipped from V and 5 bases from J, the junction kept 11 bases outside the gene matches. This CDR3 is built from 16 residues. Germline values: CDR1 LNHDA, CDR2 SQIVND (reference sequence). In nucleotides, the CDR3 is TGTGCCAGTAGTATTAGTGCCCGGGACAGGGTTAACGAGCAGTACTTC. It codes for CASSISARDRVNEQYF.

The chain joins TRBV15 to TRBJ2-1; possibly TRBD2 for D (5 bases). CDR1 and CDR2 (germline): LNHNV, YYDKDF (reference sequence). V dropped 0 bases and J dropped 10 bases, with 10 bases sitting between them. The length of the CDR3 is 13 residues. The CDR3 DNA sequence: TGTGCCACCAGCAGAGATCTCGGGAACGAGCAGTTCTTC. Residues: CATSRDLGNEQFF. The entire variable domain, with the rest obtained from reference TRBV15 and TRBJ2-1, is as follows: DAMVIQNPRYQVTQFGKPVTLSCSQTLNHNVMYWYQQKSSQAPKLLFHYYDKDFNNEADTPDNFQSRRPNTSFCFLDIRSPGLGDTAMYLCATSRDLGNEQFFGPGTRLTVL.

The chain employs TRBV7-6 and TRBJ1-1; D gene unclear. CDR3 length: 16 residues. V gave up 4 bases and J gave up 6 bases, with 21 bases separating them. Germline CDR1 reads SGHVS; CDR2 reads FNYEAQ. CDR3 nucleotides: TGTGCCAGCAGCTCCCTTGAGGGTTATGCAGAGGCTGAAGCTTTCTTT. The encoded protein is CASSSLEGYAEAEAFF.

The chain carries TRBV27 and TRBJ1-1, with TRBD1 matching over 12 bases. Trimming removed 8 bases from V and 7 bases from J; junction bases left unmatched: 2. Germline V lookup: CDR1 MNHEY, CDR2 SMNVEV (reference sequence). The CDR3 is 12 amino acids. This CDR3 reads CASWDRGLEAFF. CDR3 nucleotide sequence: TGTGCCAGCTGGGACAGGGGGCTTGAAGCTTTCTTT.

V and J are TRBV5-4 and TRBJ1-5; 8 bases line up with TRBD1. Germline loops: CDR1 SGHNT, CDR2 YYREEE (reference sequence). This CDR3 comprises 15 residues. The ends lost 2 bases at V and 3 bases at J; junction bases unmatched: 4. As DNA, the CDR3 is TGTGCCAGCAGCTTAGGCAGGGGGCTCAATCAGCCCCAGCATTTT. Amino acid sequence: CASSLGRGLNQPQHF. Variable domain in full (rest from reference TRBV5-4 and TRBJ1-5): ETGVTQSPTHLIKTRGQQVTLRCSSQSGHNTVSWYQQALGQGPQFIFQYYREEENGRGNFPPRFSGLQFPNYSSELNVNALELDDSALYLCASSLGRGLNQPQHFGDGTRLSIL.

The chain combines TRBV27 with TRBJ2-7; 8 nucleotides match TRBD2. There are 14 residues in the CDR3. Germline-derived CDR1 and CDR2 are MNHEY and SMNVEV (reference sequence). Unmatched junction bases numbered 5, after V lost 3 bases and J lost 4 bases. CDR3 DNA: TGTGCCAGCAGTTTGGCGGGAGGTGGGTACGAGCAGTACTTC. It yields the protein CASSLAGGGYEQYF.

The chain joins TRBV5-1 to TRBJ2-1; 11 nucleotides match TRBD2. Germline V gives CDR1 SGHRS, CDR2 YFSETQ. The CDR3 sequence is 14 residues long. V lost 3 bases to trimming and J lost 6 bases; unmatched junction nucleotides: 2. The CDR3 bases are TGCGCCAGCAGCTCGGGGACTAGCGGCAATGAGCAGTTCTTC. Translated, it gives CASSSGTSGNEQFF.

V is TRBV5-1 and J is TRBJ2-5; maybe TRBD1 (6 bases). The CDR3 runs 15 residues. CDR1 and CDR2 from the germline V gene are SGHRS and YFSETQ. The V end was cut by 0 bases, the J end by 5 bases, with 14 bases between. DNA for the CDR3: TGCGCCAGCAGCTTGGAAACAGGGAGTGCGGAGACCCAGTACTTC. It yields the protein CASSLETGSAETQYF.

This chain connects TRBV25-1 to TRBJ2-3; TRBD2 is a possible D gene (5 bases). This CDR3 spans 11 amino acids. Per the germline V gene, CDR1 is MGHDK and CDR2 is SYGVNS. V lost 7 bases, J lost 7 bases, and 9 bases lay in between. The CDR3 sequence: CASTRGNTQYF. Here the CDR3 DNA reads TGTGCCAGCACTCGGGGAAATACGCAGTATTTT.

The rearrangement joins TRBV29-1 to TRBJ1-2; D is possibly TRBD1 (5 bases). V was pared by 5 bases and J by 8 bases, with 15 bases between. CDR3 length: 12 amino acids. Germline V lookup: CDR1 SQVTM, CDR2 ANQGSEA. The CDR3 DNA is TGCAGCGTTCAAACAGGCGAGTACGGCTACACCTTC. This sequence encodes CSVQTGEYGYTF.

This rearrangement joins TRBV5-4 to TRBJ1-4, with 7 bases matching TRBD1. The CDR3 is 15 amino acids. With V trimmed by 4 bases and J by 4 bases, 7 bases remained unmatched. Germline assignment: CDR1 SGHNT and CDR2 YYREEE (reference sequence). The CDR3 nucleotides are TGTGCCAGCAGCGTAGGGACAGACGATAATGAAAAACTGTTTTTT. Its protein is CASSVGTDDNEKLFF. Drawing the rest from reference TRBV5-4 and TRBJ1-4, the complete variable domain is ETGVTQSPTHLIKTRGQQVTLRCSSQSGHNTVSWYQQALGQGPQFIFQYYREEENGRGNFPPRFSGLQFPNYSSELNVNALELDDSALYLCASSVGTDDNEKLFFGSGTQLSVL.

The J gene is TRBJ1-5, the V gene TRBV5-5; TRBD1 might be the D (6 bases). Between the trimmed V and J ends, which lost 4 bases and 8 bases, there was a span of 16 bases. The CDR3 is 14 amino acids. Germline assignment: CDR1 SGHKS and CDR2 YYEKEE (reference sequence). The CDR3 nucleotides are TGTGCCAGCAGCGTGACAGGATTGAGGGAGCCCCAGCATTTT. Translation gives CASSVTGLREPQHF.

The V gene is TRBV2, the J gene TRBJ2-7; maybe TRBD1 (6 bases). V lost 2 bases to trimming and J lost 2 bases, with 7 bases between them. CDR1 and CDR2 (germline): SNHLY, FYNNEI. This CDR3 is built from 13 residues. This CDR3 is CASSERQAYEQYF. The CDR3 DNA follows: TGTGCCAGCAGTGAACGACAGGCCTACGAGCAGTACTTC.

The chain joins TRBV19 to TRBJ2-5; D gene unclear. V lost 7 bases to trimming and J lost 1 base, with 7 bases between them. The CDR3 totals 12 residues. Looked up from germline, CDR1 is LNHDA and CDR2 is SQIVND (reference sequence). The CDR3 DNA reads TGTGCCAGTATGGGCAGCCAAGAGACCCAGTACTTC. This translates into CASMGSQETQYF.

The rearrangement joins TRBV1 to TRBJ2-1; TRBD2 is the table's D call and was not checked against the DNA. TRBV1 represents a pseudogene. The CDR3 sequence is 21 residues long. The CDR3 loop reads CTSSQRRTGTSGREAYNEQFF. CDR3 nucleotide sequence: TGCACCAGCAGCCAAAGAAGGACCGGGACTAGCGGGAGGGAAGCCTACAATGAGCAGTTCTTC.

This chain links TRBV5-1 with TRBJ2-7; D not certain. Germline CDR1 SGHRS, CDR2 YFSETQ. CDR3 length: 14 amino acids. The V gene lost 4 bases and the J gene lost 1 base, with 12 bases spanning the gap. CDR3 residues: CASSRGWMSYEQYF. In DNA, the CDR3 is TGCGCCAGCAGCCGCGGTTGGATGTCCTACGAGCAGTACTTC. The variable domain in full, completed from reference TRBV5-1 and TRBJ2-7, reads KAGVTQTPRYLIKTRGQQVTLSCSPISGHRSVSWYQQTPGQGLQFLFEYFSETQRNKGNFPGRFSGRQFSNSRSEMNVSTLELGDSALYLCASSRGWMSYEQYFGPGTRLTVT.

The rearrangement uses TRBV6-5 and TRBJ1-2; D is unclear. The CDR3 consists of 13 residues. Trimming took off 5 bases at V and 4 bases at J, with 11 bases between the two ends. CDR1 is MNHEY, CDR2 SVGAGI, per germline. The CDR3 here is CASSARHPYGYTF. CDR3 DNA: TGTGCCAGCAGTGCTCGACACCCCTATGGCTACACCTTC.

The DNA for the CDR3 is TGTGCCTGGAGTGATGGGACAGGGAACACCGGGGAGCTGTTTTTT. Encoded protein: CAWSDGTGNTGELFF. V gene TRBV30 combines with J gene TRBJ2-2; 8 bases are a match to TRBD1. The V and J ends lost 1 base and 1 base, in that order; junction bases with no gene match: 2. The CDR3 is made up of 15 amino acids. Germline CDR1 GTSNPN, CDR2 SVGIG (reference sequence).

The chain links TRBV5-6 to TRBJ2-7; 8 bases are shared with TRBD1. CDR1 SGHDT and CDR2 YYEEEE come from the germline V gene. The CDR3 spans 14 residues. V lost 4 bases, J lost 2 bases, and 5 bases stayed unmatched. The CDR3 sequence: CASSRRGQAYEQYF. In nucleotides, the CDR3 is TGTGCCAGCAGCCGCAGGGGACAGGCCTACGAGCAGTACTTC.

V and J are TRBV6-1 and TRBJ2-5, with 8 bases that match TRBD2. With V trimmed by 4 bases and J by 7 bases, 11 bases remained unmatched. The length of the CDR3 is 15 residues. In germline, CDR1 is MNHNS, CDR2 SASEGT. The CDR3 spells CASSVVDSGGRTQYF. In DNA, the CDR3 is TGTGCCAGCAGTGTGGTTGACTCGGGGGGGCGGACCCAGTACTTC.

The rearrangement uses TRBV7-2 and TRBJ2-7, with TRBD1 matching 7 bases. The V segment lost 4 bases and the J segment 2 bases; nucleotides outside the gene matches: 5. This CDR3 comprises 14 residues. CDR1 and CDR2 from the germline V gene are SGHTA and FQGNSA. DNA of the CDR3: TGTGCCAGCAGCTCCGGGACAGAGACCTACGAGCAGTACTTC. It specifies CASSSGTETYEQYF.

This chain links TRBV7-9 with TRBJ2-3; tentatively, D is TRBD1 (6 bases). The germline gives CDR1 SEHNR, CDR2 FQNEAQ (reference sequence). CDR3 length equals 16 residues. With 5 bases removed from V and 0 bases from J, the gap between germline ends came to 15 bases. CDR3 in amino acids: CASSNRIQGSTDTQYF. Written as DNA, the CDR3 is TGTGCCAGCAGCAACCGGATACAGGGAAGCACAGATACGCAGTATTTT.

This chain's CDR3 is CAWSPLGAGEQYF. Written as DNA, the CDR3 is TGTGCCTGGAGTCCCCTGGGCGCAGGCGAGCAGTACTTC. V is TRBV30 and J is TRBJ2-7, with unresolved D. The CDR3 runs to 13 residues. Germline loops: CDR1 GTSNPN, CDR2 SVGIG (reference sequence). Trimming took 2 bases from V and 6 from J, leaving 14 bases between them.

The chain couples TRBV5-3 to TRBJ1-2; 9 positions match TRBD1. TRBV5-3 is reported as an ORF; its role is uncertain. The J segment lost 5 bases and the V segment lost 4 bases, leaving 18 bases of the junction unmatched. The CDR3 extends over 18 amino acids. The CDR3 is CARSRSKNRGPVDYGYTF. The CDR3, as DNA: TGTGCCAGAAGCCGAAGCAAAAACAGGGGGCCCGTAGATTATGGCTACACCTTC.

This chain links TRBV9 with TRBJ2-5, with D possibly TRBD1 on 5 matching bases. The V end was cut by 4 bases, the J end by 5 bases, with 6 bases between. Germline lookup yields CDR1 SGDLS and CDR2 YYNGEE. The CDR3 has 11 amino acids. CDR3 in DNA: TGTGCCAGCAGCCCAGGGGAGACCCAGTACTTC. Translating gives CASSPGETQYF.